This T cell receptor beta chain was captured by sequencing in a study of T-cell reconstitution after alpha-beta-depleted transplantation in children. Study-wide findings and caveats: High day-60 TCRbeta diversity in some patients came from surviving recipient T cells and thymic progenitors. A year post-transplant, T-cell counts and diversity derived mostly from newly produced T cells.

Germline loops: CDR1 LGHNA, CDR2 YSLEER. The J segment lost 0 bases and the V segment lost 4 bases, leaving 2 bases of the junction unmatched. There are 14 residues in the CDR3. Unique molecular identifiers were built into the TCRbeta library. From the PCR reads, TCRdb called clonotypes with MiXCR, one entry per CDR3 protein. The repertoire holds almost 500,000 distinct CDR3 sequences, with over 9.5% as singletons. This clonotype has at least ten counts. Its antigen is undetermined. J is TRBJ2-5 and V is TRBV4-3; TRBD1 aligns across 7 bases. The clonotype originates from a child between 2 and 9 years old with inherited bone marrow failure, due to receive a stem cell transplant. Sequenced material: PBMCs, taken before TCRalphabeta/CD19-depleted stem cell transplant. DNA for the CDR3: TGCGCCAGCAGCCTGGACAGGAACCAAGAGACCCAGTACTTC. Translated, it gives CASSLDRNQETQYF.